This T cell receptor beta chain was recovered during a study of cytomegalovirus exposure and HLA in healthy donors (dated by TCRdb to about 2017). In terms of the full investigation: An earlier analysis of 587 of the donors reported 250 to 350 Gb of sequence data and some 110 million unique TCR beta sequences obtained from 150 million to 200 million T cells. The study profiled the T cell repertoires of under 850 subjects by immunosequencing and related them to cytomegalovirus serostatus. HLA typing covered class I and class II loci at four-digit resolution. Five DR-DQ haplotypes were treated as single units for association and clustering because of strong linkage in the cohort. All discovery cohort repertoires had been generated using a single sequencing platform. In addition to the first cohort of 666 subjects, a separate validation cohort of 100 to 150 different subjects was used. Donor age, sex, ethnicity and CMV serostatus were collected together with the repertoire data. An earlier analysis of 500 to 650 of the donors applied high-throughput TCR beta sequencing to assess whether each TCR beta V gene segment acted as functional or pseudogenic. Among almost 400 genotyped donors of the cohort, an average of roughly 240,000 unique TCR beta nucleotide sequences were sequenced per donor, around a sixth of them non-productive. To predict cytomegalovirus infection status, the study combined high-throughput TCR immunosequencing, statistical association of individual TCRs with disease status, and machine learning. The aim of the study was to test whether cataloging public T cell receptors could identify signatures of past pathogen exposure. A later genetic analysis took genome-wide SNP genotypes for about three fifths of the roughly 670 donors and used that subset as a discovery cohort. Of the roughly 400 genotyped donors, 81% were placed in the genetic ancestry cluster associated with self-reported Caucasian donors. Around 330 gigabases of sequencing data and around 85 million unique TCR sequences made up an early release that covered roughly 670 HLA-typed donors. Rather than drawing on any new phenotypic data, the later analysis identified candidate immune exposures from TCR beta sequences and the way those sequences occurred across donors. Typing coverage varied by locus: roughly 620-640 donors for A, B, C, DRB1 and DQB1; roughly 560 for DQA1; about 590 for DPA1; roughly 450 for DPB1. A later analysis re-examined previously published TCR beta repertoires from 500 to 700 donors and added high-resolution HLA genotyping to investigate patterns of TCR occurrence.

The germline V gene (reference sequence) supplies CDR1 DFQATT and CDR2 SNEGSKA. The CDR3 measures 10 amino acids from cysteine to phenylalanine. The only DNA kept is the CDR3, 30 bases in frame from the first base. The cohort consisted of 600 or so healthy bone marrow donors. At the time of sampling, all cohort members were nominally healthy, though unrecorded immune exposures were likely present. The donor was CMV seronegative and belonged to the group of several hundred seronegative cohort members. A peripheral blood sample was provided by each donor, and peripheral blood mononuclear cells were used for TCR beta sequencing. The Qiagen DNeasy Blood Extraction Kit was used to extract genomic DNA from the blood cell samples. To prepare the library, the immunoSEQ multiplex PCR assay was applied. A mixture of 60 forward primers for TCR Vbeta segments and 13 reverse primers for TCR Jbeta segments was used in the multiplex PCR. The CDR3 region of rearranged TCR beta genes was amplified from genomic DNA by a multiplex PCR assay. The amplified TCR beta libraries were sequenced on the Illumina HiSeq System as 87-base-pair reads. Per the source publication's procedure: A later analysis counted tens of millions of unique TCR beta chains across the 650 to 800 repertoires, and about 10 million of these chains were shared by at least two donors. Raw reads were error-corrected and collapsed into unique sequences by a nearest-neighbor algorithm in which closely related sequences were merged to remove PCR and sequencing errors. Alignment of CDR3 sequences to IMGT reference sequences was used to assign V, D and J gene segments. For a sequence to be retained, a match of at least six nucleotides was required to both a V gene segment and a J gene segment. Rearrangements were classified as productive when the CDR3 lacked stop codons and remained in frame with V and J, and all other rearrangements were classified as non-productive. CDR3 was defined according to IMGT convention as the region running from the second conserved V-encoded cysteine to the conserved J-encoded phenylalanine. Sequences without an unambiguous match to a single V gene segment were excluded from the earlier analysis of approximately 560 of the donors. An earlier analysis of fewer than 750 of the donors classified V segments as functional when productive rearrangements were above 56.7% and as segregating when the standard deviation between donors was above 5%. A statistical classification framework was built to diagnose cytomegalovirus status from the catalog of TCR beta chain sequences. In a later analysis, TCR nucleotide sequences were compared against IMGT/GENE-DB human TR gene sequences so that V and J genes could be assigned. Using the TCRdist pipeline, a later analysis assigned CDR3 sequences along with most-parsimonious VDJ recombination scenarios. In a later analysis, each TCR beta chain was defined by its CDR3 amino acid sequence together with its V-gene family, and reads lacking a unique V-gene family were excluded. In a later analysis, around 600 highly shared, low-generation-probability nucleotide sequences were removed to address suspected cross-contamination and a sequencing artifact. A later analysis calculated a clonal expansion index for each public chain from normalized within-repertoire ranks of inferred template counts. In a later analysis, generation probabilities were computed with a VDJ recombination model fitted to out-of-frame rearrangements, and the resulting probabilities were checked against IGoR. In a later analysis, TCR-TCR, TCR-HLA and TCR-CMV co-occurrence was scored with hypergeometric tests, and a repertoire-size bias correction was applied to TCR pairs. False discovery rates were estimated in a later analysis by permuting HLA or CMV assignments 20 times. In a later analysis, co-occurring TCRs were grouped with DBSCAN, and TCRdist sequence similarity was added when clustering was performed within HLA-allele-positive subsets. Co-occurrence clustering excluded repertoires with fewer than 30,000 or more than 120,000 public chains, plus five with anomalous nucleotide sharing. This is the immuneACCESS table as TCRdb keeps it, with only in-frame sequences that have V and J called. A part of the clones is gone; compared with another copy, unresolved V genes explain less than half, and the rest is unexplained. That table furnishes V, J and clone size, whereas the DNA furnished D and trimming. Here the sample has about 180,000 clones; approximately 72% occur a single time. Around 2.6% of the sample is taken by the ten largest.

To note about this clone: Its antigen remains unidentified. Base qualities were left out, and no much larger clone turns up one base away.

Study-wide findings and limitations: Because HLA typing was unavailable for some donors at each locus, only the typed subset was used in association tests. Correlated functional status among segregating V segments might be attributable to linkage disequilibrium, but an unknown experimental factor could not be ruled out. A further reported finding was that TCR beta sequences accurately predicted the HLA-A and HLA-B alleles for most subjects in the first cohort. It was suggested by the authors that the approach could potentially be generalized to other disease states and immunological phenotypes. The cohort was sequenced for TCR beta chains only, and without alpha or paired-chain data the features that could be detected were limited. An earlier analysis of approximately 570 of the donors showed that most TCR beta V segments appeared in productive rearrangements either about 87% or about 30% of the time, which broadly matched IMGT annotations. In a later analysis, several top co-occurrence clusters were reported to appear linked to parvovirus B19, influenza, CMV and Epstein-Barr virus. At a false discovery rate of 0.05, a later analysis linked roughly 17,000 TCR beta sequences to specific HLA alleles. The study gave a list of 150 to 200 TCR beta chains associated with cytomegalovirus. A few of the identified cytomegalovirus-associated TCR beta chains were confirmed in vitro to be specific for cytomegalovirus antigens. When HLA alleles, especially DR and DQ, strongly co-occurred, TCR associations were difficult to assign to individual alleles. In a later genetic analysis, fewer N-insertions in productive TCRs were reported among donors in an Asian-associated ancestry cluster than the roughly 640-donor mean. Presence/absence analyses assumed roughly uniform sequencing depth across donors, an assumption that may not hold. Across donors, most TCR sequences were observed very rarely, whereas some public TCRs were present in many individuals. Immune exposure information for the cohort was limited to CMV serostatus. An association between a missense DCLRE1C variant and V-gene and J-gene trimming of TCR beta chains was found in a later genetic analysis and replicated in an independent cohort. A later analysis found that most CMV-associated TCR beta chains appeared HLA-restricted, with HLA associations seemingly driven largely by CMV exposure. According to a later analysis, TCR association rates differed among HLA loci, with DRB1 alleles showing the most associated TCRs and HLA-C alleles showing the fewest. A cluster of highly shared sequence variants was judged likely to be a technical artifact of the sequencing pipeline. Because counts were too low, roughly 16 rarely observed V segments, including chromosome 9 orphons, were excluded from the earlier analysis of 587 of the donors. Some IMGT-functional V segments, including TRBV6-2 and TRBV6-3, could not be distinguished by the 87-base-pair reads and were therefore excluded. Cytomegalovirus status was reported to be diagnosed by the classifier with high specificity and sensitivity in both the original and validation cohorts. A later analysis found that HLA-associated TCR beta chains were more clonally expanded and had lower generation probabilities than equally common non-associated chains.

Input material: PBMCs. The clonotype comes from a female donor in good health and CMV-seronegative. The rearranged segments are TRBV20-1 and TRBJ2-5, with no confident D gene call. The J call may be in error: the DNA end matches TRBJ2-7 better. The CDR3 corresponds to CSARGYEQYF. The bases read TGCAGTGCTAGAGGCTACGAGCAGTACTTC.